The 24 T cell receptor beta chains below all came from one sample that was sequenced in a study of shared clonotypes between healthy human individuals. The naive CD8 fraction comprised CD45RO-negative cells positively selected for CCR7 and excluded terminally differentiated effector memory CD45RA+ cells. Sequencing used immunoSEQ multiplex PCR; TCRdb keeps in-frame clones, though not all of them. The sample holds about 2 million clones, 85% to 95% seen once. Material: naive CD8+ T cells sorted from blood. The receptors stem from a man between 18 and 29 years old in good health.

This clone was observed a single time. The CDR3 protein is CASSSGLAEEETQYF. CDR3 nucleotide sequence: TGTGCCAGCAGCTCGGGACTAGCGGAGGAAGAGACCCAGTACTTC. The rearrangement joins TRBV7-9 to TRBJ2-5; TRBD2 agrees at 11 bases. This CDR3 is 15 amino acids long. The trim removed 4 bases at V and 3 bases at J, leaving 4 bases unmatched. Germline lookup yields CDR1 SEHNR and CDR2 FQNEAQ (reference sequence).

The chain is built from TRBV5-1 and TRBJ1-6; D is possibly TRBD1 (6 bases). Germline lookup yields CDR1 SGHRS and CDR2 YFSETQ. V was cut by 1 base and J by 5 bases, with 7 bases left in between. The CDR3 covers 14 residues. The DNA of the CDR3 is TGCGCCAGCAGCTTGAAGGGGGATAATTCACCCCTCCACTTT. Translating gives CASSLKGDNSPLHF.

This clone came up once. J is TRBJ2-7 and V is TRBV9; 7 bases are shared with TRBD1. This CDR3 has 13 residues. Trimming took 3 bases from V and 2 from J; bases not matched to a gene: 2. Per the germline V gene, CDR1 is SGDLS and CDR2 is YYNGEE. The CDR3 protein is CASSGDSTYEQYF. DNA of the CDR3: TGTGCCAGCAGCGGGGACAGCACCTACGAGCAGTACTTC.

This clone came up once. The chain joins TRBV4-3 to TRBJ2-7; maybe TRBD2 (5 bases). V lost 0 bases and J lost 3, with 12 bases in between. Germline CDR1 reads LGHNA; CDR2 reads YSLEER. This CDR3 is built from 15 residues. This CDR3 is CASSQDVGASYEQYF. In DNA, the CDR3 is TGCGCCAGCAGCCAAGATGTGGGAGCGAGCTACGAGCAGTACTTC.

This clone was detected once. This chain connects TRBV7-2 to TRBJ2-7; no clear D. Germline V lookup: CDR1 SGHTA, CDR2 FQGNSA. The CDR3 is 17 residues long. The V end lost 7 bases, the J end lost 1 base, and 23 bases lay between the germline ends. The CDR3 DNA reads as TGTGCCAGCACCCCGACCCGAGCCTCCTCCTTTTCCTACGAGCAGTACTTC. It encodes CASTPTRASSFSYEQYF.

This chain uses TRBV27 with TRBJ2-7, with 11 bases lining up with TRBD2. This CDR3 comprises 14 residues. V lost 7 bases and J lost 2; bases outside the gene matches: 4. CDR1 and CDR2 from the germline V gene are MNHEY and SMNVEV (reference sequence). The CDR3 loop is CASMSSGGTYEQYF. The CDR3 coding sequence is TGTGCCAGCATGTCTAGCGGGGGGACCTACGAGCAGTACTTC.

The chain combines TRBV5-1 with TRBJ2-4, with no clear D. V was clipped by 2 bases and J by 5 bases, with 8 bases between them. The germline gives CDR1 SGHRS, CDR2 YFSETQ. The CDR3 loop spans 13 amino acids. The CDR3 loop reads CASSLPTENIQYF. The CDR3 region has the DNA TGCGCCAGCAGCTTACCCACTGAAAACATTCAGTACTTC.

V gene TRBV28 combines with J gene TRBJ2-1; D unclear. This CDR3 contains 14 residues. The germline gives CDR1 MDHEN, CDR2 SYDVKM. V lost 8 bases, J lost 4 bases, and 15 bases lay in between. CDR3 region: CASSFTGAYNEQFF. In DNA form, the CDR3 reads TGTGCCAGCTCTTTTACGGGCGCATACAATGAGCAGTTCTTC.

CDR3 DNA: TGTGCCAGCAGCTTGGATTCTCGGGGTACCTACGAGCAGTACTTC. It translates to CASSLDSRGTYEQYF. The gene calls are TRBV5-6 and TRBJ2-7, with a weak D call TRBD2 (5 bases). Trimming stripped 0 bases from V and 2 bases from J, with 12 bases between. Germline CDR1 reads SGHDT; CDR2 reads YYEEEE. The CDR3 is 15 residues long. The complete variable domain, with remaining parts taken from reference TRBV5-6 and TRBJ2-7, reads DAGVTQSPTHLIKTRGQQVTLRCSPKSGHDTVSWYQQALGQGPQFIFQYYEEEERQRGNFPDRFSGHQFPNYSSELNVNALLLGDSALYLCASSLDSRGTYEQYFGPGTRLTVT.

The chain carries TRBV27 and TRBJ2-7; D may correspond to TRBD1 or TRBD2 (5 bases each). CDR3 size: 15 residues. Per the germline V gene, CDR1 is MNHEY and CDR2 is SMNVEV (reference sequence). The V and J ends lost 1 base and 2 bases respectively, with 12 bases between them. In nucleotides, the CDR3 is TGTGCCAGCAGTTTATATTCGGGGCGGCCCTACGAGCAGTACTTC. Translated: CASSLYSGRPYEQYF.

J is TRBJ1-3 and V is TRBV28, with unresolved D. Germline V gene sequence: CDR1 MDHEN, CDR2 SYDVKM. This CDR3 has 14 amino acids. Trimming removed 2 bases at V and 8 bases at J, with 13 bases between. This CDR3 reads CASSLPLGLDTIYF. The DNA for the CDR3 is TGTGCCAGCAGTTTACCCCTCGGGCTTGACACCATATATTTT. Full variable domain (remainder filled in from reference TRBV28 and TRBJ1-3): DVKVTQSSRYLVKRTGEKVFLECVQDMDHENMFWYRQDPGLGLRLIYFSYDVKMKEKGDIPEGYSVSREKKERFSLILESASTNQTSMYLCASSLPLGLDTIYFGEGSWLTVV.

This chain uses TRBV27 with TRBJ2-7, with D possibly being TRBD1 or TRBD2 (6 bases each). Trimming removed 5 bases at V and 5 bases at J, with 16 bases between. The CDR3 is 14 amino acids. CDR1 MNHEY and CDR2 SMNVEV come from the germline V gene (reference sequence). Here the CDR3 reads CASSLRQAGNEQYF. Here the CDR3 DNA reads TGTGCCAGCAGTCTCCGACAGGCGGGGAACGAGCAGTACTTC.

The CDR3 coding sequence is TGTGCCACCAGCAGAGATCGGGGAGGGGCCAAAAACATTCAGTACTTC. This codes for CATSRDRGGAKNIQYF. The chain joins TRBV15 to TRBJ2-4; 7 positions match TRBD2. The germline V gene encodes CDR1 LNHNV and CDR2 YYDKDF (reference sequence). The CDR3 contains 16 residues. The V gene end was trimmed by 0 bases and the J gene end by 1 base; junction bases not matched to a gene: 3.

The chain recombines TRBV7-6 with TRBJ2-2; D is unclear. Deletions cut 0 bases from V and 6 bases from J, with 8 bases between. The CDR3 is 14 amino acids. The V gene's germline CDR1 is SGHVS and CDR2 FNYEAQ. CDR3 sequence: CASSLALGPGELFF. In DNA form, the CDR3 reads TGTGCCAGCAGCTTAGCGTTAGGGCCCGGGGAGCTGTTTTTT.

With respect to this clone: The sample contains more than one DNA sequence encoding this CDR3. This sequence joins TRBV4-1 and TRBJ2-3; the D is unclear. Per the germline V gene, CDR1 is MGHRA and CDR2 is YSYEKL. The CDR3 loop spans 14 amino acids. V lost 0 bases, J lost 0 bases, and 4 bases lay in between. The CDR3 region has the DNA TGCGCCAGCAGCCAAGATCCTAGCACAGATACGCAGTATTTT. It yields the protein CASSQDPSTDTQYF.

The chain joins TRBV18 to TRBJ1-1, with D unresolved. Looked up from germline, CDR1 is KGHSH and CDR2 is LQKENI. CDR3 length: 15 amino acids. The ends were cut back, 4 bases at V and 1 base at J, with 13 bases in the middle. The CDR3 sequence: CASSLIGRENTEAFF. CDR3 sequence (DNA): TGTGCCAGCTCACTAATCGGTCGGGAGAACACTGAAGCTTTCTTT.

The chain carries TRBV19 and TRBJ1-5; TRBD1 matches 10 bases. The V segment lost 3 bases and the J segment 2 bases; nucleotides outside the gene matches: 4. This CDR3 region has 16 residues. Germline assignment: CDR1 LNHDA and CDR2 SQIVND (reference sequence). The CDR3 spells CASSMGQGTGNQPQHF. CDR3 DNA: TGTGCCAGTAGTATGGGACAGGGGACCGGCAATCAGCCCCAGCATTTT.

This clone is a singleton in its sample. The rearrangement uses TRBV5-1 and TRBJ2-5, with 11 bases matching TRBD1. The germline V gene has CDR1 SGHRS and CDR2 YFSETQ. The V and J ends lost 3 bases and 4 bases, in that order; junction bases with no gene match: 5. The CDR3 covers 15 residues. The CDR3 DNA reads TGCGCCAGCAGCTCCAGGGACAGGGGGATAGAGACCCAGTACTTC. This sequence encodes CASSSRDRGIETQYF.

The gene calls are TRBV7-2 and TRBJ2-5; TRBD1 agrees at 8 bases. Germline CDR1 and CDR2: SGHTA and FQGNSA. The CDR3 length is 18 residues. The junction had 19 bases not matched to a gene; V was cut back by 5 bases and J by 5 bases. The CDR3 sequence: CASSIYRSSGGWGETQYF. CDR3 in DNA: TGTGCCAGCAGCATATATAGATCTTCAGGGGGCTGGGGGGAGACCCAGTACTTC.

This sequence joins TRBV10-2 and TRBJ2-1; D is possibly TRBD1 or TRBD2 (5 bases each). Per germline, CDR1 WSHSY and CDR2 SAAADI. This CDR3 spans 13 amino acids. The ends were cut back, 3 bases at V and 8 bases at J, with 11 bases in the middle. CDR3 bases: TGCGCCAGCAGTGAAGTTCGAGGGGATGAGCAGTTCTTC. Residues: CASSEVRGDEQFF.

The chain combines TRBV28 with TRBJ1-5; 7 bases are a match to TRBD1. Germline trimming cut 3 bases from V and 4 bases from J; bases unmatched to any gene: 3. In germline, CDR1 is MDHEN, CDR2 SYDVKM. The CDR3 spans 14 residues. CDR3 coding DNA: TGTGCCAGCAGTTTTCTGGGACAGAATCAGCCCCAGCATTTT. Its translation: CASSFLGQNQPQHF.

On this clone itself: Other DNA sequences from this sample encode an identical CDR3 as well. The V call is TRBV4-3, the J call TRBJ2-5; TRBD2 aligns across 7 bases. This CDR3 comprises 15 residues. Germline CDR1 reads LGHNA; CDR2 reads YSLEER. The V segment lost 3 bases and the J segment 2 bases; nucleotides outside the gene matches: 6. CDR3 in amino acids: CASSQLLAEQETQYF. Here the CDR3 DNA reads TGCGCCAGCAGCCAGCTGCTAGCGGAACAAGAGACCCAGTACTTC.

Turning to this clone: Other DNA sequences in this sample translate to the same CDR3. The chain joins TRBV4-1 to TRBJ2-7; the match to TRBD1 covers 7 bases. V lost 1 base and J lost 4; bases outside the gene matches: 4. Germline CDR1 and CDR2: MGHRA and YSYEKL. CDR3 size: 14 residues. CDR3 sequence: CASSQGQGIYEQYF. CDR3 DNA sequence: TGCGCCAGCAGCCAAGGACAGGGAATATACGAGCAGTACTTC.

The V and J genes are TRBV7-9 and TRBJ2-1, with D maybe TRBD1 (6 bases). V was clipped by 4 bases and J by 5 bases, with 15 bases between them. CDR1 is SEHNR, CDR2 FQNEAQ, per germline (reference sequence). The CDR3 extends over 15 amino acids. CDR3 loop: CASSSPLGQNNEQFF. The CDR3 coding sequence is TGTGCCAGCAGCTCCCCTTTGGGACAAAACAATGAGCAGTTCTTC.